This TCR beta chain originates from a study of cytomegalovirus exposure and HLA in healthy donors. PCR employed 60 Vbeta and 13 Jbeta primers. Authors' analysis steps: Tens of millions of unique TCR beta chains, about 11 million of them shared, were counted by a later analysis. The assay was immunoSEQ multiplex PCR, and TCRdb's table has in-frame clones only and misses some. For V, J and clone size, that table is used; D and trimming come from the DNA. The repertoire has roughly 100,000 clones, 60% to 85% of them found once; the top ten carry less than 3%. The sample comprised PBMCs. The TCR originated in a male donor in good health and CMV-seropositive.

The DNA of the CDR3 is TGTGCCAGCAGCTCACCTCCGGGACATACGAACACCGGGGAGCTGTTTTTT. This sequence encodes CASSSPPGHTNTGELFF. The chain combines TRBV7-9 with TRBJ2-2; the D gene is possibly TRBD1 (6 bases). The CDR3 length is 17 residues. V lost 4 bases and J 0 bases, leaving 15 bases between the germline ends. Germline CDR1 reads SEHNR; CDR2 reads FQNEAQ (reference sequence).